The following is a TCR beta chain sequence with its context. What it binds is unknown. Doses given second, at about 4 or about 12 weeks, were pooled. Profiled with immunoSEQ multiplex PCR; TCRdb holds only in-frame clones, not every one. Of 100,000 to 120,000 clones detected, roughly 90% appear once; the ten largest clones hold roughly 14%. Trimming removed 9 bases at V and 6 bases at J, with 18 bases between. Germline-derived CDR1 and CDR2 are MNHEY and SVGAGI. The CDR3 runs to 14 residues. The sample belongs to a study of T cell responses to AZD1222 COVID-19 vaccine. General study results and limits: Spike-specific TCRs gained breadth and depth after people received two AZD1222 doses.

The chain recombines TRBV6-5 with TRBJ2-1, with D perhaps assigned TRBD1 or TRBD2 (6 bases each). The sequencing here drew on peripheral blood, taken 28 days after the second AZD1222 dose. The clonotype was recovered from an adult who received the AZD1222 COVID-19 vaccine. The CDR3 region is CASWGSRGGNEQFF. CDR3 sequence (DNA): TGTGCCAGTTGGGGGAGCAGGGGAGGCAATGAGCAGTTCTTC.